This passage covers 5 T cell receptor beta chains from one sample sequenced in a study of T-cell reconstitution after alpha-beta-depleted transplantation in children (dated by TCRdb to 2016 to 2017). The method was PCR. The sequencer was an Illumina HiSeq 2500. TCR libraries were prepared with molecular barcoding, using unique molecular identifiers to normalize TCRbeta repertoire quantification. TCRdb reanalyzed the raw reads on its own, using fastp at Q25 for trimming and MiXCR for clone calling, and kept in-frame beta chains. Every entry covers one CDR3 protein and lists the most common genes and DNA from its rows. The table for this sample lists around 700,000 distinct CDR3 sequences; less than 15% of them were counted only once. The ten top clones hold 0.75% to 0.85% of the sample. The sample's treatment or condition, from its label and the paper: allogeneic hematopoietic cell transplantation with graft depleted of TCRalphabeta T cells and CD19 B cells.

The sequencing here drew on PBMCs, taken before TCRalphabeta/CD19-depleted stem cell transplant. The source is a girl aged 2 to 9 with congenital amegakaryocytic thrombocytopenia, due to receive a stem cell transplant.

This clonotype has just a few counts. V and J are TRBV5-1 and TRBJ2-2, with 11 bases identical to TRBD2. Trimming removed 3 bases from V and 5 bases from J; junction bases left unmatched: 21. CDR1 is SGHRS, CDR2 YFSETQ, per germline. The CDR3 covers 21 residues. CDR3: CASSSSIPGLAGLAVTGELFF. The DNA of the CDR3 is TGCGCCAGCAGCTCCTCAATTCCCGGACTAGCGGGCCTGGCGGTGACCGGGGAGCTGTTTTTT.

In its sample, this clonotype was seen a few times. V and J are TRBV20-1 and TRBJ2-7, with TRBD2 matching 10 bases. Per the germline V gene, CDR1 is DFQATT and CDR2 is SNEGSKA (reference sequence). Trimming removed 4 bases from V and 2 bases from J; junction bases left unmatched: 2. The CDR3 sequence is 13 residues long. This CDR3 reads CSAKREGPYEQYF. CDR3 nucleotide sequence: TGCAGTGCTAAGCGGGAGGGCCCCTACGAGCAGTACTTC.

Many counts were recorded for this clonotype. This chain joins TRBV29-1 and TRBJ1-2, with a tentative D call TRBD1 (5 bases). Trimming shortened V by 6 bases and J by 4 bases, and 18 bases separated the two germline ends. The germline CDR1 and CDR2 sequences are SQVTM and ANQGSEA. There are 14 residues in the CDR3. CDR3 coding DNA: TGCAGCGTCGCCGGGCAGGGCCGGGGCTATGGCTACACCTTC. Translation gives CSVAGQGRGYGYTF.

The genes are TRBV9 and TRBJ2-3; D is possibly TRBD2 (6 bases). The CDR3 is made up of 16 amino acids. Germline V CDR1 and CDR2: SGDLS, YYNGEE. The V end was cut by 3 bases, the J end by 4 bases, with 18 bases between. DNA for the CDR3: TGTGCCAGCAGCGGAGCGGCCGGACTACGGGCAGATACGCAGTATTTT. It is translated as CASSGAAGLRADTQYF.

This clonotype was picked up many times. The chain links TRBV25-1 to TRBJ1-6, with D uncertain. CDR1 MGHDK and CDR2 SYGVNS come from the germline V gene. V was cut by 1 base and J by 9 bases, with 13 bases left in between. This CDR3 spans 15 amino acids. The CDR3 region is CASSEFAGNGSPLHF. CDR3 DNA sequence: TGTGCCAGCAGTGAATTTGCCGGGAATGGTTCACCCCTCCACTTT.